This T cell receptor beta chain was documented in a study of T cells in women clearing cervical HPV infection. Note on this clone: The DNA ends 3 residues before the CDR3 does, and the rest of the CDR3 is filled in from the germline J gene.

The CDR3 loop spans 13 amino acids. From germline, CDR1 is SQVTM and CDR2 ANQGSEA. V was clipped by 6 bases and J by 4 bases, with 15 bases between them. TCRdb's copy holds only in-frame clones and misses some; the assay was immunoSEQ multiplex PCR. The sample table includes over 10,000 clones. This TCR came from a woman between 18 and 69 years old with a cervical HPV16 infection that either progressed to CIN3+ or cleared (not recorded which). The chain combines TRBV29-1 with TRBJ1-1; TRBD1 might be the D (6 bases). Input material: blood buffy coat. CDR3 bases read: TGCAGCGTCTCCCAAACAGGGTCCACTGAA. It is translated as CSVSQTGSTE. The whole CDR3 region reads CSVSQTGSTEAFF. The full variable domain, in which reference TRBV29-1 and TRBJ1-1 provide the parts outside the CDR3, is SAVISQKPSRDICQRGTSLTIQCQVDSQVTMMFWYRQQPGQSLTLIATANQGSEATYESGFVIDKFPISRPNLTFSTLTVSNMSPEDSSIYLCSVSQTGSTEAFFGQGTRLTVV.